This T cell receptor (beta chain) came from a study of human T cells and chemical hapten exposure. This clonotype was seen a handful of times. A single record per CDR3 protein comes from TCRdb applying MiXCR to the RACE reads. The sample lists about 350,000 distinct CDR3 sequences, about 6.9% seen once, with about 5.4% in the top ten. Looked up from germline, CDR1 is SQVTM and CDR2 is ANQGSEA. The CDR3 extends over 13 amino acids. V trimming: 5 bases; J trimming: 6 bases; junction bases outside the gene matches: 9. Stated time point: patch test 2, 6 weeks after DPC sensitization. This sample's treatment: therapeutic diphenylcyclopropenone sensitization with weekly scalp DPC.

The specimen was whole blood, collected in connection with sensitization to the hapten diphenylcyclopropenone (DPC). The sequence came from a woman aged 18-29 years with alopecia areata. Some clones in this sample may be carry-over from other donors' samples. This rearrangement joins TRBV29-1 to TRBJ2-7; 8 bases agree with TRBD1. CDR3 DNA sequence: TGCAGCGTTACCGGGACAGGATTGTTCGAGCAGTACTTC. Its protein product is CSVTGTGLFEQYF.